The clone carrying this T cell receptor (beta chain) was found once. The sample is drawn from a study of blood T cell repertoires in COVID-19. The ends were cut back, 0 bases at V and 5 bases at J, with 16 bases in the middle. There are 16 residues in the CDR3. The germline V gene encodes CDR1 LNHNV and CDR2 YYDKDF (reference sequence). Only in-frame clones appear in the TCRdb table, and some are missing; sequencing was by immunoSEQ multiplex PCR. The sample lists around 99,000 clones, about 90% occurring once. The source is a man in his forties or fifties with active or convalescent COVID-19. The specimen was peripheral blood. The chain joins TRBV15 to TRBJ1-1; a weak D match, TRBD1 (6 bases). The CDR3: CATSREQGQPPTEAFF. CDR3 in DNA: TGTGCCACCAGCAGAGAGCAAGGACAGCCTCCTACTGAAGCTTTCTTT.